The rows below give T cell receptor beta chains drawn from one sample of a study of control samples from healthy donors and cancer patients. Repertoires were generated with immunoSEQ multiplex PCR, while TCRdb's copy carries only in-frame clones and drops some. This sample has 100,000 to 150,000 clones; 85% to 95% occur once, and the top ten carry around 0.6%. Sequences were obtained from PBMCs. These receptors were collected from a man older than 75 with head and neck cancer. Each CDR3 is given with its conserved first and last residue. D genes are given only for firm matches. Clone size is stated in some rows and not others, as once, few, many or a class when expanded.

CDR3,DNA,D,V,J,size
CASSHWDSHNEQFF,TGTGCCAGCAGCCACTGGGACAGCCACAATGAGCAGTTCTTC,TRBD1,TRBV7-9,TRBJ2-1,.
CASSLELGLAGYNEQFF,TGTGCCAGCAGCTTGGAATTGGGCCTAGCGGGCTACAATGAGCAGTTCTTC,TRBD2,TRBV5-4,TRBJ2-1,.
CASSSQGGANEKLFF,TGTGCCAGCAGCTCTCAGGGGGGGGCAAATGAAAAACTGTTTTTT,TRBD1,TRBV7-6,TRBJ1-4,.
CASSFSNEAFF,TGTGCCAGCAGCTTCTCTAATGAAGCTTTCTTT,.,TRBV5-6,TRBJ1-1,.
CASSLGQGSNGYTF,TGCGCCAGCAGCTTGGGACAGGGAAGTAATGGCTACACCTTC,TRBD1,TRBV5-1,TRBJ1-2,.
CASSWTGGGTEAFF,TGTGCCAGCAGCTGGACAGGGGGCGGGACTGAAGCTTTCTTT,TRBD1,TRBV3-1/TRBV3-2,TRBJ1-1,.
CATSRGGGFNNEQFF,TGTGCCACCAGCCGAGGGGGGGGGTTTAACAATGAGCAGTTCTTC,.,TRBV15,TRBJ2-1,.
CATSDLVGTQPQHF,TGTGCCACCAGTGATTTGGTGGGCACTCAGCCCCAGCATTTT,.,TRBV24-1,TRBJ1-5,.
CASSFSSSSYNEQFF,TGTGCCAGCAGTTTCTCTTCCAGCTCCTACAATGAGCAGTTCTTC,.,TRBV27,TRBJ2-1,.
CASSFAGELNEQFF,TGTGCCAGCAGCTTCGCGGGAGAGCTGAATGAGCAGTTCTTC,TRBD2,TRBV7-9,TRBJ2-1,.
CASSYSGQEETQYF,TGTGCCAGCAGTTACTCGGGACAAGAAGAGACCCAGTACTTC,.,TRBV6-2/TRBV6-3,TRBJ2-5,.
CASSLDVGTGNNEQFF,TGCGCCAGCAGCTTGGATGTAGGGACAGGGAACAATGAGCAGTTCTTC,TRBD1,TRBV5-1,TRBJ2-1,.
CASSLLGPSYNEQFF,TGTGCCAGCAGCTTACTGGGGCCCTCCTACAATGAGCAGTTCTTC,.,TRBV7-2,TRBJ2-1,.
CASSLGQGPYEQYF,TGCGCCAGCAGCTTGGGACAGGGCCCCTACGAGCAGTACTTC,TRBD1,TRBV5-1,TRBJ2-7,.
CSASYNREDQPQHF,TGCAGTGCGAGTTATAACAGGGAGGACCAGCCCCAGCATTTT,.,TRBV20-1,TRBJ1-5,.
CASRNSDRYEQYF,TGTGCCAGCAGGAATTCGGACCGCTACGAGCAGTACTTC,.,TRBV27,TRBJ2-7,.
CASSLAVGANVLTF,TGTGCCAGCAGCTTGGCCGTCGGGGCCAACGTCCTGACTTTC,.,TRBV5-5,TRBJ2-6,.
CASSWTVQETQYF,TGTGCCAGCAGCTGGACAGTCCAAGAGACCCAGTACTTC,.,TRBV9,TRBJ2-5,.
CATSDSGEVGQPQHF,TGTGCCACCAGTGATTCAGGGGAGGTGGGTCAGCCCCAGCATTTT,.,TRBV24-1,TRBJ1-5,.
CASSMTGVPNEKLFF,TGTGCCAGTAGTATGACAGGGGTCCCTAATGAAAAACTGTTTTTT,TRBD1,TRBV19,TRBJ1-4,.
CASRETSPQYNEQFF,TGTGCCAGCAGGGAGACTAGCCCTCAGTACAATGAGCAGTTCTTC,TRBD2,TRBV2,TRBJ2-1,.
CASSQDLGGTNQPQHF,TGCGCCAGCAGCCAAGATCTCGGCGGTACCAATCAGCCCCAGCATTTT,.,TRBV4-1,TRBJ1-5,.
CASGRTSTEAFF,TGTGCCAGCGGGAGGACTAGCACTGAAGCCTTCTTT,.,TRBV28,TRBJ1-1,once
CAWADGLAGGLSTDTQYF,TGTGCCTGGGCCGATGGTCTAGCGGGAGGGCTCAGCACAGATACGCAGTATTTT,TRBD2,TRBV30,TRBJ2-3,once
CASSSNGDTDTQYF,TGTGCCAGCAGTAGCAATGGGGACACAGATACGCAGTATTTT,.,TRBV27,TRBJ2-3,.
CASSPRDRGRRNTEAFF,TGTGCCAGCAGTCCCCGGGACAGGGGGCGAAGGAACACTGAAGCTTTCTTT,TRBD1,TRBV6-6,TRBJ1-1,once
CASSPLAGSNRAQSSYEQYF,TGTGCCAGCAGCCCACTAGCGGGATCAAACCGCGCGCAGAGCTCCTACGAGCAGTACTTC,TRBD2,TRBV7-8,TRBJ2-7,.
CASSLTGGSYGYTF,TGCGCCAGCAGCTTGACAGGGGGTTCCTATGGCTACACCTTC,TRBD1,TRBV5-1,TRBJ1-2,few
CASSLEGLNEKLFF,TGCGCCAGCAGCTTGGAGGGCCTTAATGAAAAACTGTTTTTT,.,TRBV5-1,TRBJ1-4,.
CASSWRDTEAFF,TGTGCCAGCAGCTGGAGGGACACTGAAGCTTTCTTT,.,TRBV7-9,TRBJ1-1,.
CASSSPESSGNTIYF,TGCGCCAGCAGCTCACCGGAGAGCTCTGGAAACACCATATATTTT,.,TRBV5-1,TRBJ1-3,.
CASSSRNPRSGKLFF,TGTGCCAGCAGCTCCAGAAACCCCAGATCTGGAAAACTGTTTTTT,.,TRBV7-2,TRBJ1-4,.
CASSLGATPLHF,TGCGCCAGCAGCCTGGGGGCGACACCCCTCCACTTT,.,TRBV5-1,TRBJ1-6,.
CASSPGGFLNYGYTF,TGTGCCAGCAGCCCGGGTGGGTTCCTGAACTATGGCTACACCTTC,.,TRBV5-4,TRBJ1-2,.
CASSSQAWETQYF,TGTGCCAGCAGCTCGCAAGCGTGGGAGACCCAGTACTTC,.,TRBV11-2,TRBJ2-5,.